This T cell receptor beta chain comes out of a study of PD-L1 blockade in urothelial cancer. Study in general: Previous chemotherapy exposure amounted to 0 to 3 regimens for patients. Blood samples had a median of approximately 140,000 T cells, tens of thousands of unique TCRs, and clonality 0.080.

Each PCR reaction had synthetic TCR analog templates spiked into it. Sequencing was performed with immunoSEQ multiplex PCR; in TCRdb, only in-frame clones are kept and a portion is missing. This sample has around 45,000 clones, with around 80% found just once. Time point denoted: pretreatment peripheral blood. Each patient supplied 1 to 8 pretreatment and on-treatment samples. There are 14 residues in the CDR3. The germline V and J ends were trimmed by 0 bases and 0 bases, with 3 bases remaining between them. Germline V CDR1 and CDR2: MGHRA, YSYEKL. The chain couples TRBV4-1 to TRBJ1-3; D ambiguous. The receptor comes from a man aged 55 to 69 with urothelial cancer. The input for sequencing was PBMCs, taken around atezolizumab (anti-PD-L1) treatment. The CDR3 DNA follows: TGCGCCAGCAGCCAAGATCTCTCTGGAAACACCATATATTTT. As protein: CASSQDLSGNTIYF.